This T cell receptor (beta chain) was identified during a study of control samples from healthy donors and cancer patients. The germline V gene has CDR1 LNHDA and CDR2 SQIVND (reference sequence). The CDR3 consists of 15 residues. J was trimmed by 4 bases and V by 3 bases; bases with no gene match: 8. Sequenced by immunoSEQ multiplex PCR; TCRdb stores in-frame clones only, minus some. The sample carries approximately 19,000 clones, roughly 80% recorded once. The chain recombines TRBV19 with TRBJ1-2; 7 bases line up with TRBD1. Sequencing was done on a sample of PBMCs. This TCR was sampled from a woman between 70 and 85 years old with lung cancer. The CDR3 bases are TGTGCCAGTAGTATTTATACAGGGGACCTCTATGGCTACACCTTC. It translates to CASSIYTGDLYGYTF.